The table lists the clone carrying this TCR beta chain with many counts. Its cognate antigen is unknown. After removal of 1 base from V and 4 bases from J, the junction contained 3 bases not matched to a gene. The CDR3 runs to 15 residues. Looked up from germline, CDR1 is DFQATT and CDR2 is SNEGSKA (reference sequence). The data are from a study of neurological immune-mediated disorders. Study background: About 90% of the roughly 34 multiple sclerosis patients had relapsing-remitting disease; 3 had secondary progressive. General study points: Private repertoires in all groups were suggested by the absence of shared CDR3 amino acid sequences among expanded clones across subjects. Multiple sclerosis, the disease with the least TCR clonal expansion, fell below healthy controls, whereas HTLV-1-associated myelopathy showed the most.

The unsorted libraries were produced from 2 million PBMCs held at -80 C. TCRdb ran MiXCR on the 5' RACE reads and lists one entry per CDR3 protein. The profile shows 65,000 to 70,000 distinct CDR3 sequences, 3.5% to 5% of them singletons. This TCR was recovered from a man younger than 45 with multiple sclerosis. The chain couples TRBV20-1 to TRBJ2-2; 10 bases align to TRBD1. Sequencing was performed on PBMCs. The chain's CDR3 is CSARVGQGLTGELFF. The CDR3 DNA sequence: TGCAGTGCTAGAGTGGGACAGGGGCTCACCGGGGAGCTGTTTTTT.